This T cell receptor beta chain was identified during a study of T cell changes during pregnancy in multiple sclerosis. Trimming cost V 3 bases and J 4 bases, with 10 bases left between them. This CDR3 contains 14 residues. CDR1 SGDLS and CDR2 YYNGEE come from the germline V gene. Here immunoSEQ multiplex PCR was the method, and the copy in TCRdb shows in-frame clones only, minus some. Of tens of thousands of clones listed, under 95% are singletons. The source is a female donor in good health, enrolled as a control in a pregnancy study. The gene calls are TRBV9 and TRBJ1-4; D might be TRBD1 (6 bases). The sample was peripheral blood, taken in the first trimester of pregnancy. DNA for the CDR3: TGTGCCAGCAGCGACCAGGGGAATAATGAAAAACTGTTTTTT. This codes for CASSDQGNNEKLFF.